This record concerns one T cell receptor beta chain sequence. This sample stems from a study of blood T cell repertoires in COVID-19. Overall study: The origin of the acute and convalescent COVID-19 samples was the United States, Italy and Spain.

While infection was still active, Seattle patients were enrolled and then followed longitudinally. The V gene's germline CDR1 is SGHRS and CDR2 YFSETQ. V lost 4 bases and J 4 bases, leaving 11 bases between the germline ends. The CDR3 spans 14 residues. Some clones are missing from TCRdb's copy, which holds only in-frame ones; the method was immunoSEQ multiplex PCR. The sample records 210,000 or so clones, 70% to 90% being singletons. The J gene is TRBJ2-2, the V gene TRBV5-1; D ambiguous. Sequencing used peripheral blood. The source is a man aged 45-65 years with COVID-19, enrolled during active disease. CDR3 in amino acids: CASSALGGTGELFF. DNA of the CDR3: TGCGCCAGCAGCGCGCTAGGTGGCACCGGGGAGCTGTTTTTT.